This is a list of T cell receptor beta chains from one sample in a study of PD-1 blockade in classical Hodgkin lymphoma. Generated by immunoSEQ multiplex PCR, the TCRdb table keeps only in-frame clones and is missing some. The table lists under 45,000 clones, roughly two thirds of them singletons. The specimen comprised peripheral blood mononuclear cells (PBMCs), sampled before the fourth cycle of nivolumab. These receptors all stem from a human donor with classical Hodgkin lymphoma. Each CDR3 is given with its conserved first and last residue. D genes are given only for firm matches. Size is stated for part of the rows, as once, few or many counts, or as a class when the clone is expanded.

D: .
size: .
V: TRBV6-5
J: TRBJ1-2
DNA: TGTGCCAGCAGCCTCATATCGGGAGACGGCTACACCTTC
CDR3: CASSLISGDGYTF

D: .
size: .
V: TRBV25-1
J: TRBJ2-5
DNA: TGTGCCAGCCAAGAACCAGGGCTGGAGACCCAGTACTTC
CDR3: CASQEPGLETQYF

D: .
size: .
V: TRBV4-1
J: TRBJ2-1
DNA: TGCGCCAGCAGCCCAGCCGGGACCATCATGGGCAATGAGCAGTTCTTC
CDR3: CASSPAGTIMGNEQFF

D: TRBD1
size: .
V: TRBV5-4
J: TRBJ2-6
DNA: TGTGCCAGCAGCTTGGCGCCAACAGGGGCCCACTCTGGGGCCAACGTCCTGACTTTC
CDR3: CASSLAPTGAHSGANVLTF

D: .
size: few
V: TRBV27
J: TRBJ2-2
DNA: TGTGCCAGCAGTTACTCGGGGGTGTACACCGGGGAGCTGTTTTTT
CDR3: CASSYSGVYTGELFF

D: TRBD2
size: .
V: TRBV5-4
J: TRBJ2-5
DNA: TGTGCCAGCTTGCGAATAGCGGGGGGTCAAGAGACCCAGTACTTC
CDR3: CASLRIAGGQETQYF

D: .
size: .
V: TRBV7-8
J: TRBJ2-1
DNA: TGTGCCAGCAGCGCCTTTGTCTGGGGGGAGACCTACAATGAGCAGTTCTTC
CDR3: CASSAFVWGETYNEQFF

D: .
size: few
V: TRBV2
J: TRBJ1-2
DNA: TGTGCCAGCAGTGAAGTTCCACAAACCCCCTATGGCTACACCTTC
CDR3: CASSEVPQTPYGYTF

D: TRBD1
size: .
V: TRBV5-4
J: TRBJ1-1
DNA: TGTGCCAGCAGCCCGGGACAGGGTAACACTGAAGCTTTCTTT
CDR3: CASSPGQGNTEAFF

D: TRBD2
size: once
V: TRBV7-2
J: TRBJ2-1
DNA: TGTGCCAGCAGCTATTTAGCGGGGGAGCCCCATGCTGAGCAGTTCTTC
CDR3: CASSYLAGEPHAEQFF

D: .
size: .
V: TRBV19
J: TRBJ2-3
DNA: TGTGCCAGTAGTATAGTGGGACCAGATACGCAGTATTTT
CDR3: CASSIVGPDTQYF

D: .
size: .
V: TRBV2
J: TRBJ2-1
DNA: TGTGCCAGCAAATTTAACGGGGCCTCCTACAATGAGCAGTTCTTC
CDR3: CASKFNGASYNEQFF

D: TRBD2
size: .
V: TRBV5-4
J: TRBJ2-1
DNA: TGTGCCAGCAGCTTGGGGGTGTATGCGGGGGGCTACAATGAGCAGTTCTTC
CDR3: CASSLGVYAGGYNEQFF

D: .
size: .
V: TRBV6-6
J: TRBJ1-5
DNA: TGTGCCAGCAGCCTGTCCAATAGGGGCAATCAGCCCCAGCATTTT
CDR3: CASSLSNRGNQPQHF

D: TRBD1
size: .
V: TRBV2
J: TRBJ2-4
DNA: TGTGCCAGCAGTCTGGGGACAGGAGCCAAAAACATTCAGTACTTC
CDR3: CASSLGTGAKNIQYF

D: .
size: .
V: TRBV7-2
J: TRBJ1-2
DNA: TGTGCCAGCAGCCCCGGGTCGAGTTTTTGGGGCTACACCTTC
CDR3: CASSPGSSFWGYTF

D: .
size: .
V: TRBV27
J: TRBJ2-1
DNA: TGTGCCAGCAGTCCACGACAGCTCAATTACAATGAGCAGTTCTTC
CDR3: CASSPRQLNYNEQFF

D: TRBD1
size: .
V: TRBV6-5
J: TRBJ2-7
DNA: TGTGCCAGCAGGAAACAGGGGGCTCAACGGGAGCAGTACTTC
CDR3: CASRKQGAQREQYF

D: .
size: .
V: TRBV10-3
J: TRBJ1-2
DNA: TGTGCCATCAGTGAGGGGGGAGTCTATGGCTACACCTTC
CDR3: CAISEGGVYGYTF

D: .
size: .
V: TRBV28
J: TRBJ1-1
DNA: TGTGCCAGCAGTATGAACACTGAAGCTTTCTTT
CDR3: CASSMNTEAFF

D: TRBD2
size: .
V: TRBV6-1
J: TRBJ2-1
DNA: TGTGCCAGCAGTGAACTAGGGTCCTTAGCGGGGGCCCCTATCAATGAGCAGTTCTTC
CDR3: CASSELGSLAGAPINEQFF

D: TRBD2
size: .
V: TRBV5-4
J: TRBJ2-3
DNA: TGTGCCAGCAGCGCCACTAGCGGGGGGTTAGATACGCAGTATTTT
CDR3: CASSATSGGLDTQYF

D: .
size: .
V: TRBV5-6
J: TRBJ2-7
DNA: TGTGCCAGCAGCTCCGTAAACAGGGAGCAGTACTTC
CDR3: CASSSVNREQYF

D: .
size: .
V: TRBV10-3
J: TRBJ1-1
DNA: TGTGCCATCAGTGAGCTGGACAGGAACACTGAAGCTTTCTTT
CDR3: CAISELDRNTEAFF

D: TRBD2
size: .
V: TRBV7-2
J: TRBJ2-3
DNA: TGTGCCAGCGCCCAGCGGGGGTGGGGCACAGATACGCAGTATTTT
CDR3: CASAQRGWGTDTQYF

D: TRBD1
size: .
V: TRBV10-3
J: TRBJ1-2
DNA: TGTGCCATCAGTGGGGACAGGGGATCAGTCGGTGGCTACACCTTC
CDR3: CAISGDRGSVGGYTF

D: TRBD2
size: few
V: TRBV13
J: TRBJ2-5
DNA: TGTGCCAGCAGCTTAAACAGCGGGGGTCAAGAGACCCAGTACTTC
CDR3: CASSLNSGGQETQYF

D: .
size: .
V: TRBV2
J: TRBJ1-3
DNA: TGTGCCAGCAGTGATCCGGGGGGGACCTCTGGAAACACCATATATTTT
CDR3: CASSDPGGTSGNTIYF

D: .
size: once
V: TRBV7-2
J: TRBJ2-7
DNA: TGTGCCAGCACACCAGGGGGTCTAGCGGGCGATGAGCAGTACTTC
CDR3: CASTPGGLAGDEQYF

D: .
size: .
V: TRBV4-2
J: TRBJ1-1
DNA: TGTGCCAGCAGCCAAGGGGTGGGGGGGGCTGAGAGGTTCTTT
CDR3: CASSQGVGGAERFF

D: .
size: .
V: TRBV11-1
J: TRBJ2-7
DNA: TGTGCCAGCAGCACCCGGCTTGAGGGAATCGCAGCATTAGTCAAGCAGTACTTC
CDR3: CASSTRLEGIAALVKQYF

D: .
size: .
V: TRBV6-5
J: TRBJ2-7
DNA: TGTGCCAGCAGTTACAGGCTAGAAACCTACGAGCAGTACTTC
CDR3: CASSYRLETYEQYF

D: .
size: once
V: TRBV28
J: TRBJ1-4
DNA: TGTGCCAGCAGGAAAAATGAAAAACTGTTTTTT
CDR3: CASRKNEKLFF

D: TRBD2
size: .
V: TRBV27
J: TRBJ2-5
DNA: TGTGCCAGCAGACCAAGCGGGGCGTACCAAGAGACCCAGTACTTC
CDR3: CASRPSGAYQETQYF

D: .
size: .
V: TRBV13
J: TRBJ2-3
DNA: TGTGCCAGCAGCTCAGGAGGGGGGGAGAGAAATACGCAGTATTTT
CDR3: CASSSGGGERNTQYF

D: TRBD2
size: few
V: TRBV15
J: TRBJ2-7
DNA: TGTGCCACCAGCCACCCGACTAGCGGGCTCCACGAGCAGTACTTC
CDR3: CATSHPTSGLHEQYF

D: .
size: .
V: TRBV7-9
J: TRBJ1-1
DNA: TGTGCCAGCAGCTCTGTACAGGGAAACACTGAAGCTTTCTTT
CDR3: CASSSVQGNTEAFF

D: TRBD2
size: .
V: TRBV4-1
J: TRBJ2-1
DNA: TGCGCCAGCAGCTCCAATGGGGAGTTTACTAGGCGGGGGACGTACAATGAGCAGTTCTTC
CDR3: CASSSNGEFTRRGTYNEQFF

D: TRBD2
size: .
V: TRBV9
J: TRBJ2-7
DNA: TGTGCCAGCAGCCCCTCCGGACTAGCGCTCGACGAGCAGTACTTC
CDR3: CASSPSGLALDEQYF

D: .
size: .
V: TRBV4-2
J: TRBJ1-3
DNA: TGTGCCAGCAGCCAAAAAGACTCTGGAAACACCATATATTTT
CDR3: CASSQKDSGNTIYF

D: .
size: .
V: TRBV18
J: TRBJ1-5
DNA: TGTGCCAGCTCACCATACTATAGCAATCAGCCCCAGCATTTT
CDR3: CASSPYYSNQPQHF

D: .
size: .
V: TRBV5-1
J: TRBJ1-1
DNA: TGCGCCAGCAGCCCTCAAGGTTTGCGGGAAGCTTTCTTT
CDR3: CASSPQGLREAFF

D: .
size: .
V: TRBV9
J: TRBJ1-2
DNA: TGTGCCAGCAGCGTAGGTGAGGAAAACTATGGCTACACCTTC
CDR3: CASSVGEENYGYTF

D: .
size: once
V: TRBV7-3
J: TRBJ2-1
DNA: TGTGCCAGCAGCTCCGCCTTCGACAGCCTTTATAACAATGAGCAGTTCTTC
CDR3: CASSSAFDSLYNNEQFF

D: .
size: .
V: TRBV5-5
J: TRBJ1-4
DNA: TGTGCCAGCAGCTCACCGACCGGAACTAATGAAAAACTGTTTTTT
CDR3: CASSSPTGTNEKLFF

D: .
size: medium-sized
V: TRBV6-5
J: TRBJ2-2
DNA: TGTGCCAGCTCCGGGGGATACACCGGGGAGCTGTTTTTT
CDR3: CASSGGYTGELFF

D: .
size: .
V: TRBV21-1
J: TRBJ2-7
DNA: TGTGCCAGCAGCAAACGACTAGCGGGATCCTACGAGCAGTACTTC
CDR3: CASSKRLAGSYEQYF

D: .
size: medium-sized
V: TRBV7-9
J: TRBJ2-7
DNA: TGTGCCAGCAGCCAAAAGAGCAGGTCCTACGAGCAGTACTTC
CDR3: CASSQKSRSYEQYF

D: .
size: .
V: TRBV28
J: TRBJ2-3
DNA: TGTGCCAGCAGTTCCGCCGACCGGGAGACAGATACGCAGTATTTT
CDR3: CASSSADRETDTQYF

D: .
size: .
V: TRBV6-5
J: TRBJ1-4
DNA: TGTGCCAGCAGTTTCCGGGGTCATAATGAAAAACTGTTTTTT
CDR3: CASSFRGHNEKLFF

D: .
size: .
V: TRBV30
J: TRBJ1-5
DNA: TGTGCCTGGAGTGTTGCCGCAGATCAGCCCCAGCATTTT
CDR3: CAWSVAADQPQHF